This is a list of T cell receptor beta chains from one sample in a study of Ad26.COV2.S vaccination and SARS-CoV-2 variants. Profiling relied on immunoSEQ multiplex PCR, and the TCRdb table lists in-frame clones only, not all of them. The sample includes hundreds of thousands of clones, approximately 87% of them seen just once. The starting material was peripheral blood, obtained in a trial of Ad26.COV2.S vaccine versus placebo. These TCRs come from a person between 18 and 59 years old who received the Ad26.COV2.S COVID-19 vaccine or a placebo. The CDR3 runs from the conserved cysteine through the conserved F or W. A D gene is named only where the DNA matches it firmly. Where a row states a size, it is once, few, many or the class of an expanded clone; other rows omit it.

TRBV28	.	TRBD1	TRBJ1-2	TGTGCCAGCAGCCCGGGACAGGCAGATTACAACTATGGCTACACCTTC	CASSPGQADYNYGYTF
TRBV7-9	.	.	TRBJ2-5	TGTGCCAGCAGCCGCGCTCAGTACCAAGAGACCCAGTACTTC	CASSRAQYQETQYF
TRBV14	.	.	TRBJ2-7	TGTGCCAGCAGCCAGAATCCATCCTACGAGCAGTACTTC	CASSQNPSYEQYF
TRBV10-1	.	TRBD1	TRBJ2-2	TGCGCCAGCAGCGCCGGACAGGGCGCGAACACCGGGGAGCTGTTTTTT	CASSAGQGANTGELFF
TRBV3-1/TRBV3-2	.	TRBD1	TRBJ1-2	TGTGCCAGCAGCCAAGGGGGACAGGGGGCGGCTGGCTACACCTTC	CASSQGGQGAAGYTF
TRBV6-5	.	.	TRBJ2-3	TGTGCCATAAGGGGGGGTTTCACAGATACGCAGTATTTT	CAIRGGFTDTQYF
TRBV4-1	.	TRBD1	TRBJ1-5	TGCGCCAGCAGCAATCTGGGGAAGGGGACAGGGGTCGGTCAGCCCCAGCATTTT	CASSNLGKGTGVGQPQHF
TRBV25-1	.	.	TRBJ2-5	TGTGCCAGCAGTGAATTTAGCGGACAAGAGACCCAGTACTTC	CASSEFSGQETQYF
TRBV5-1	.	TRBD2	TRBJ2-1	TGCGCCAGCAGCTTGGCCTCGACTAGCGGTAATGAGCAGTTCTTC	CASSLASTSGNEQFF
TRBV5-6	.	.	TRBJ2-5	TGTGCCAGCAGCTTGGTGGGGGGGACAAGGGAAGAGACCCAGTACTTC	CASSLVGGTREETQYF
TRBV20-1	.	.	TRBJ2-7	TGCAGTGCTAGTGCGGGACAGTCCTACGAGCAGTACTTC	CSASAGQSYEQYF
TRBV6-2/TRBV6-3	.	TRBD1	TRBJ2-1	TGTGCCAGCAGTTCGACAGGGGCCGGTGAGCAGTTCTTC	CASSSTGAGEQFF
TRBV19	.	.	TRBJ2-7	TGTGCCAGCTCTAACTTGGGGCTCTCAGGCTACGAGCAGTACTTC	CASSNLGLSGYEQYF
TRBV7-9	.	TRBD2	TRBJ2-2	TGTGCCAGCAGCTTCGCTAGCGGGAACACCGGGGAGCTGTTTTTT	CASSFASGNTGELFF
TRBV7-8	.	.	TRBJ2-7	TGTGCCAGCAGCACCCGCTCCTACGAGCAGTACTTC	CASSTRSYEQYF
TRBV21-1	.	.	TRBJ2-7	TGTGCCAGCAGCAAAGTGAATAGCGGGCCGGATTCCTACGAGCAGTACTTC	CASSKVNSGPDSYEQYF
TRBV23-1	once	TRBD1	TRBJ1-3	TGCGCCAGCAGTCACAGGGGGAAGGGAAACACCATATATTTT	CASSHRGKGNTIYF
TRBV3-1/TRBV3-2	.	.	TRBJ1-1	TGTGCCAGCAGCAGATCTGGCTCCGGTATGGGTGAAGCTTTCTTT	CASSRSGSGMGEAFF
TRBV28	.	TRBD1	TRBJ2-5	TGTGCCAGCAGTGACACAGGGGTAGGGCAGGAGACCCAGTACTTC	CASSDTGVGQETQYF
TRBV5-4	.	.	TRBJ1-2	TGTGCCAGCAGCCGGACAGTTAGAGGGGACTATGGCTACACCTTC	CASSRTVRGDYGYTF
TRBV5-1	.	.	TRBJ2-7	TGCGCCAGCAGCTTGGGTTACAGGGCGGACTACGAGCAGTACTTC	CASSLGYRADYEQYF
TRBV5-4	.	TRBD1	TRBJ1-4	TGTGCCAGCAATTTAGACAGGGAAGTAAGGGCTAATGAAAAACTGTTTTTT	CASNLDREVRANEKLFF
TRBV6-5	.	TRBD1	TRBJ2-6	TGTGCCAGCACTAAGGACAGGGCTGGGGCCAACGTCCTGACTTTC	CASTKDRAGANVLTF
TRBV19	.	TRBD1	TRBJ1-4	TGTGCCAGTGCAGGACAGGGCGGTGAAAAACTGTTTTTT	CASAGQGGEKLFF
TRBV2	.	TRBD1	TRBJ2-5	TGTGCCAGCGGAGCCGGACAGGGGACAACCCAGTACTTC	CASGAGQGTTQYF
TRBV12-3/TRBV12-4	.	TRBD1	TRBJ1-6	TGTGCCAGCAGGGGACAGGGGGACTCACCCCTCCACTTT	CASRGQGDSPLHF
TRBV2	few	.	TRBJ1-4	TGTGCCGGAGCCCGACAGGTTAATGAAAAACTGTTTTTT	CAGARQVNEKLFF
TRBV6-5	.	.	TRBJ2-5	TGTGCCAGCAGTCCGGCCGACCAGACCCAGTACTTC	CASSPADQTQYF
TRBV4-2	few	TRBD1	TRBJ1-2	TGTGCCAGCAGCCATGCCGGGACGACAGGGTTTGGGGATGGCTACACCTTC	CASSHAGTTGFGDGYTF